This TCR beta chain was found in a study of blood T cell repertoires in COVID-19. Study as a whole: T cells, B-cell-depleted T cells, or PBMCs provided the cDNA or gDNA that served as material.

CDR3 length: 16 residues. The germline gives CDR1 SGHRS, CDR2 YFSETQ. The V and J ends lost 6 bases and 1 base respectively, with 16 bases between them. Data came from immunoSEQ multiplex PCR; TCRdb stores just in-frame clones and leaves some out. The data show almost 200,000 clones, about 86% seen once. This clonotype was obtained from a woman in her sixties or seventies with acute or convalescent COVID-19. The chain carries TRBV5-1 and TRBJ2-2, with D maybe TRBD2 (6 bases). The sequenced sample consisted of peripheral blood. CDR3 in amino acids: CASTKEGRKNTGELFF. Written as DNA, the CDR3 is TGCGCCAGCACCAAGGAGGGGCGTAAGAACACCGGGGAGCTGTTTTTT.